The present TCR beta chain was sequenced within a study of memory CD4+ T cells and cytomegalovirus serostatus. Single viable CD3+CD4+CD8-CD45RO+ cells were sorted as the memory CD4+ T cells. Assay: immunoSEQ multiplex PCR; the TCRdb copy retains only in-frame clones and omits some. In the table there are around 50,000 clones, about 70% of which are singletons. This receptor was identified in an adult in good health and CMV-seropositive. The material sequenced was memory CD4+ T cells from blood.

The CDR3 sequence: CASSLAATNEKLFF. CDR3 bases: TGCGCCAGCAGCTTGGCGGCAACTAATGAAAAACTGTTTTTT. V is TRBV5-1 and J is TRBJ1-4; D unresolved. Germline CDR1 is SGHRS and CDR2 is YFSETQ. With 0 bases removed from V and 0 bases from J, the gap between germline ends came to 3 bases. This CDR3 contains 14 residues.